The 21 T cell receptor beta chains reported below all come from one sample, sequenced in a study of CD8 T cells in ankylosing spondylitis. MiXCR, applied by TCRdb to the 5' RACE reads, yields one record per CDR3 protein. The sample yields roughly 97,000 distinct CDR3 sequences, 7.5% to 9% seen once. The source material was blood, either unsorted or a sorted T cell fraction (not recorded which). These receptors were obtained from a male donor with ankylosing spondylitis or in good health (not recorded which).

J is TRBJ2-2 and V is TRBV11-2, with no clear D. Looked up from germline, CDR1 is SGHAT and CDR2 is FQNNGV. The length of the CDR3 is 13 residues. Trimming shortened V by 1 base and J by 6 bases, and 6 bases separated the two germline ends. CDR3 loop: CASSLVRPGELFF. In DNA, the CDR3 is TGTGCCAGCAGCTTAGTTAGGCCCGGGGAGCTGTTTTTT.

This clonotype was seen ten or more times. The V call is TRBV7-2, the J call TRBJ2-3, with D tentatively TRBD1 (5 bases). Germline-derived CDR1 and CDR2 are SGHTA and FQGNSA. This CDR3 is built from 16 residues. Trimming left V 2 bases short and J 0 bases short, with 12 bases between. The CDR3, as DNA: TGTGCCAGCAGCTTAACCTCCAGGGCTAGCACAGATACGCAGTATTTT. Its translation: CASSLTSRASTDTQYF. Full variable domain (rest looked up from reference TRBV7-2 and TRBJ2-3): GAGVSQSPSNKVTEKGKDVELRCDPISGHTALYWYRQSLGQGLEFLIYFQGNSAPDKSGLPSDRFSAERTGGSVSTLTIQRTQQEDSAVYLCASSLTSRASTDTQYFGPGTRLTVL.

This clonotype has more than one count but fewer than ten. The chain has TRBV7-6 and TRBJ2-3; 14 bases are shared with TRBD2. The CDR3 runs 18 residues. With V trimmed by 5 bases and J by 0 bases, 7 bases remained unmatched. From germline, CDR1 is SGHVS and CDR2 FNYEAQ. CDR3 nucleotides: TGTGCCAGCAGCCCTAGGACTAGCGGGGGGCTGAGCACAGATACGCAGTATTTT. It encodes CASSPRTSGGLSTDTQYF.

This clonotype was counted at least ten times. The rearrangement joins TRBV9 to TRBJ2-3; 11 bases map to TRBD2. The junction had 6 bases not matched to a gene; V was cut back by 4 bases and J by 2 bases. The germline CDR1 and CDR2 sequences are SGDLS and YYNGEE. The CDR3 length is 16 residues. CDR3 loop: CASSLTSGGVTDTQYF. Here the CDR3 DNA reads TGTGCCAGCAGCTTAACTAGCGGGGGTGTCACAGATACGCAGTATTTT.

This clonotype was found a few times. The chain uses TRBV7-9 and TRBJ1-1; possibly TRBD1 for D (5 bases). This CDR3 region has 14 residues. The V gene's germline CDR1 is SEHNR and CDR2 FQNEAQ (reference sequence). V was pared by 3 bases and J by 3 bases, with 11 bases between. The CDR3 reads CASSLSGPDTEAFF. The CDR3 bases are TGTGCCAGCAGCTTGTCAGGGCCGGACACTGAAGCTTTCTTT. Filled out from reference TRBV7-9 and TRBJ1-1, the complete variable domain reads DTGVSQNPRHKITKRGQNVTFRCDPISEHNRLYWYRQTLGQGPEFLTYFQNEAQLEKSRLLSDRFSAERPKGSFSTLEIQRTEQGDSAMYLCASSLSGPDTEAFFGQGTRLTVV.

V gene TRBV2 combines with J gene TRBJ2-1; 14 bases map to TRBD2. Germline trimming cut 11 bases from V and 5 bases from J; bases unmatched to any gene: 14. The CDR3 is 17 amino acids. Germline assignment: CDR1 SNHLY and CDR2 FYNNEI. The CDR3 sequence is CAFSLRTSGRSNNEQFF. The CDR3 region has the DNA TGTGCCTTCTCTCTTCGGACTAGCGGGAGGAGTAACAATGAGCAGTTCTTC. The full variable domain, its missing parts supplied by reference TRBV2 and TRBJ2-1, is EPEVTQTPSHQVTQMGQEVILRCVPISNHLYFYWYRQILGQKVEFLVSFYNNEISEKSEIFDDQFSVERPDGSNFTLKIRSTKLEDSAMYFCAFSLRTSGRSNNEQFFGPGTRLTVL.

The table lists this clonotype with many counts. The V call is TRBV5-1, the J call TRBJ2-6; D remains ambiguous. The CDR3 totals 17 residues. Germline V lookup: CDR1 SGHRS, CDR2 YFSETQ. V was shortened by 0 bases and J by 0 bases, with 10 bases between the two germline ends. The CDR3 loop is CASSLVVQISGANVLTF. Written as DNA, the CDR3 is TGCGCCAGCAGCTTGGTGGTTCAAATCTCTGGGGCCAACGTCCTGACTTTC. Complete variable domain (other parts from reference TRBV5-1 and TRBJ2-6): KAGVTQTPRYLIKTRGQQVTLSCSPISGHRSVSWYQQTPGQGLQFLFEYFSETQRNKGNFPGRFSGRQFSNSRSEMNVSTLELGDSALYLCASSLVVQISGANVLTFGAGSRLTVL.

This clonotype was recorded at least ten times. V is TRBV27 and J is TRBJ2-5; 9 positions agree with TRBD1. Germline V lookup: CDR1 MNHEY, CDR2 SMNVEV (reference sequence). The CDR3 contains 19 residues. V was pared by 5 bases and J by 3 bases, with 19 bases of the junction left unmatched. Written as DNA, the CDR3 is TGTGCCAGCAGTGCCTCGGGACAGGGCCTATACTTGGCAAAAGAGACCCAGTACTTC. Its translation: CASSASGQGLYLAKETQYF.

This clonotype appeared many times. The chain employs TRBV14 and TRBJ1-2, with D possibly matching TRBD1 (5 bases). The germline V and J ends were trimmed by 3 bases and 4 bases, with 9 bases remaining between them. The CDR3 consists of 13 residues. Looked up from germline, CDR1 is SGHDN and CDR2 is FVKESK. The CDR3 nucleotides are TGTGCCAGCAGCCAGGGGGTCAGCTATGGCTACACCTTC. Translation: CASSQGVSYGYTF.

The gene calls are TRBV11-2 and TRBJ2-7, with 8 bases fitting TRBD1. CDR1 and CDR2 (germline): SGHAT, FQNNGV. The CDR3 spans 14 residues. After removal of 1 base from V and 7 bases from J, the junction contained 6 bases not matched to a gene. CDR3 DNA: TGTGCCAGCAGCTTAGGTGGGACAGGTCAAGAGCAGTACTTC. It specifies CASSLGGTGQEQYF.

This clonotype was seen many times. The CDR3 reads CASNPRAFGKETQYF. DNA of the CDR3: TGTGCCAGCAACCCCCGGGCCTTCGGGAAAGAGACCCAGTACTTC. This chain links TRBV7-2 with TRBJ2-5; D is perhaps TRBD2 (5 bases). The CDR3 runs 15 residues. The ends were cut back, 7 bases at V and 3 bases at J, with 18 bases in the middle. Germline values: CDR1 SGHTA, CDR2 FQGNSA. Variable domain in full (rest from reference TRBV7-2 and TRBJ2-5): GAGVSQSPSNKVTEKGKDVELRCDPISGHTALYWYRQSLGQGLEFLIYFQGNSAPDKSGLPSDRFSAERTGGSVSTLTIQRTQQEDSAVYLCASNPRAFGKETQYFGPGTRLLVL.

Many counts were recorded for this clonotype. The gene calls are TRBV9 and TRBJ2-1; TRBD2 matches 12 bases. Unmatched junction bases numbered 3, after V lost 6 bases and J lost 5 bases. This CDR3 comprises 14 residues. Germline V gene data show CDR1 as SGDLS and CDR2 as YYNGEE. In DNA form, the CDR3 reads TGTGCCAGCACCGGGACTAGCGGGCACAATGAGCAGTTCTTC. It translates to CASTGTSGHNEQFF.

This clonotype came up many times. The chain carries TRBV12-3 or TRBV12-4 and TRBJ2-2; D might be TRBD2 (6 bases). Trimming pared 3 bases from V and 5 bases from J, leaving 10 bases between. The CDR3 is 14 residues long. CDR3 loop: CASSFQLATGELFF. In nucleotides, the CDR3 is TGTGCCAGCAGTTTCCAGCTAGCGACCGGGGAGCTGTTTTTT.

Many counts were recorded for this clonotype. The rearrangement joins TRBV29-1 to TRBJ2-1, with TRBD1 as a possible D gene (5 bases). Germline V gives CDR1 SQVTM, CDR2 ANQGSEA. V was clipped by 7 bases and J by 2 bases, with 12 bases between them. CDR3 size: 13 residues. The CDR3 is CSAYQGTYNEQFF. CDR3 nucleotides: TGCAGCGCATACCAGGGAACCTACAATGAGCAGTTCTTC.

This clonotype was seen repeatedly, ten times or more. DNA of the CDR3: TGCAGTGCTAGAGTTGGATCGTCCGACACCGGGGAGCTGTTTTTT. Amino acid sequence: CSARVGSSDTGELFF. This chain links TRBV20-1 with TRBJ2-2; D ambiguous. The CDR3 extends over 15 amino acids. Germline loops: CDR1 DFQATT, CDR2 SNEGSKA (reference sequence). Deletions cut 1 base from V and 3 bases from J, with 12 bases between.

This clonotype was seen repeatedly, ten times or more. The chain employs TRBV5-5 and TRBJ2-2, with D perhaps matching TRBD1 or TRBD2 (6 bases each). The CDR3 has 17 residues. Germline lookup yields CDR1 SGHKS and CDR2 YYEKEE (reference sequence). Trimming left V 6 bases short and J 5 bases short, with 23 bases between. Here the CDR3 reads CASTTLSPGGATGELFF. Here the CDR3 DNA reads TGTGCCAGCACTACCCTTTCGCCCGGGGGCGCGACCGGGGAGCTGTTTTTT.

This clonotype has at least ten counts. V and J are TRBV12-3 or TRBV12-4 and TRBJ2-1; 7 bases are a match to TRBD2. The junction had 8 bases not matched to a gene; V was cut back by 3 bases and J by 6 bases. The length of the CDR3 is 15 residues. The CDR3 bases are TGTGCCAGCAGTTTTGGGGTGGGAGGGCGCAATGAGCAGTTCTTC. This sequence encodes CASSFGVGGRNEQFF.

The chain combines TRBV6-5 with TRBJ2-2; D is ambiguous. This CDR3 region has 13 residues. Deletions cut 0 bases from V and 4 bases from J, with 3 bases between. Germline loops: CDR1 MNHEY, CDR2 SVGAGI. The CDR3 region has the DNA TGTGCCAGCAGTTACTCCGTCACCGGGGAGCTGTTTTTT. Its translation: CASSYSVTGELFF.

This sequence joins TRBV3-1 and TRBJ2-1, with TRBD2 identical over 11 bases. The CDR3 spans 15 residues. Germline CDR1 is LGHDT and CDR2 is YNNKEL (reference sequence). Trimming took 5 bases from V and 3 from J; bases not matched to a gene: 3. The CDR3 region is CASSTSGGIYNEQFF. DNA of the CDR3: TGTGCCAGCAGCACTAGCGGGGGCATCTACAATGAGCAGTTCTTC.

This clonotype was counted at least ten times. The V and J genes are TRBV7-9 and TRBJ2-1; 14 bases fit TRBD2. J lost 8 bases, V lost 5 bases, and 5 bases had no gene match. Germline CDR1 SEHNR, CDR2 FQNEAQ (reference sequence). There are 15 residues in the CDR3. The CDR3 region is CASSRGTSGSHEQFF. The CDR3 bases are TGTGCCAGCAGCCGCGGGACTAGCGGGAGTCATGAGCAGTTCTTC.

This clonotype was counted many times. The chain recombines TRBV20-1 with TRBJ2-1; D may be TRBD1 or TRBD2 (5 bases each). From germline, CDR1 is DFQATT and CDR2 SNEGSKA (reference sequence). This CDR3 spans 14 amino acids. The V gene lost 5 bases and the J gene lost 8 bases, with 19 bases spanning the gap. CDR3 loop: CSARDAKRVDEQFF. The CDR3 DNA reads as TGCAGTGCTCGGGACGCGAAGAGGGTCGATGAGCAGTTCTTC.